The next 30 T cell receptor beta chains were all read from a single sample in a study of blood T cell repertoires in COVID-19. TCRdb keeps only in-frame clones here, not all; method: immunoSEQ multiplex PCR. The sample records approximately 150,000 clones, roughly nine tenths being singletons. The sequencing input was peripheral blood. These receptors originate from an older woman with active or convalescent COVID-19.

This clone was recorded only once. This chain's CDR3 is CASGDRRHSPYGYTF. CDR3 bases: TGTGCCAGTGGGGACAGGCGTCATTCCCCCTATGGCTACACCTTC. The chain is built from TRBV19 and TRBJ1-2; 8 bases map to TRBD1. Germline-derived CDR1 and CDR2 are LNHDA and SQIVND (reference sequence). The CDR3 totals 15 residues. J was trimmed by 4 bases and V by 8 bases; bases with no gene match: 12.

The gene calls are TRBV9 and TRBJ1-1; D might be TRBD1 (6 bases). V gave up 4 bases and J gave up 0 bases, with 13 bases separating them. Germline values: CDR1 SGDLS, CDR2 YYNGEE. CDR3 size: 15 residues. This CDR3 is CASSTGQILNTEAFF. Here the CDR3 DNA reads TGTGCCAGCAGCACTGGACAGATATTGAACACTGAAGCTTTCTTT.

Details on this clone: An end of the junction does not agree with germline; a read error may underlie this. The J gene is TRBJ1-2, the V gene TRBV6-2 or TRBV6-3, with TRBD1 matching over 7 bases. This CDR3 contains 14 residues. Germline assignment: CDR1 MNHEY and CDR2 SVGEGT. CDR3 protein: CASSGTALDYGYIF. The CDR3 DNA is TGTGCCAGCAGTGGGACAGCTCTTGACTATGGCTACATCTTC.

The gene calls are TRBV2 and TRBJ1-2, with unresolved D. V lost 3 bases to trimming and J lost 6 bases, with 8 bases between them. Germline CDR1 is SNHLY and CDR2 is FYNNEI. The CDR3 is 12 residues long. For the CDR3, the DNA is TGTGCCAGCAGTGAGGCGGCAAATGGCTACACCTTC. Its protein is CASSEAANGYTF.

This clone has just one count. The chain couples TRBV10-3 to TRBJ1-5; 9 bases agree with TRBD1. This CDR3 comprises 14 residues. With V trimmed by 4 bases and J by 4 bases, 2 bases remained unmatched. Germline V gives CDR1 ENHRY, CDR2 SYGVKD. The DNA of the CDR3 is TGTGCCATCAGTGGGGACAGGGAGAATCAGCCCCAGCATTTT. This sequence encodes CAISGDRENQPQHF.

The chain joins TRBV27 to TRBJ1-5; the D gene is possibly TRBD1 (6 bases). The germline V and J ends were trimmed by 3 bases and 1 base, with 10 bases remaining between them. The CDR3 is made up of 15 amino acids. Germline loops: CDR1 MNHEY, CDR2 SMNVEV (reference sequence). CDR3 in amino acids: CASSFQGHSNQPQHF. CDR3 bases: TGTGCCAGCAGTTTTCAGGGACACAGCAATCAGCCCCAGCATTTT.

J is TRBJ2-1 and V is TRBV10-3; weak D call: TRBD2 (6 bases). This CDR3 contains 15 residues. CDR1 and CDR2 from the germline V gene are ENHRY and SYGVKD. V lost 6 bases, J lost 5 bases, and 17 bases lay in between. CDR3 sequence: CAISSRGTRDNEQFF. CDR3 nucleotides: TGTGCCATCAGCTCCCGGGGGACTCGAGACAATGAGCAGTTCTTC.

This rearrangement joins TRBV6-5 to TRBJ1-5, with a possible D match to TRBD1 (6 bases). In germline, CDR1 is MNHEY, CDR2 SVGAGI. V was trimmed by 7 bases and J by 4 bases, leaving 11 bases between them. The CDR3 has 13 residues. CDR3 in amino acids: CASTTTGNQPQHF. In DNA form, the CDR3 reads TGTGCCAGCACTACGACAGGTAATCAGCCCCAGCATTTT.

This clone was found once. The J gene is TRBJ2-1, the V gene TRBV7-8; D gene unclear. The germline V gene has CDR1 SGHVS and CDR2 FQNEAQ. The V end was cut by 0 bases, the J end by 8 bases, with 11 bases between. This CDR3 has 14 amino acids. The CDR3 loop is CASSLALSMDEQFF. In DNA, the CDR3 is TGTGCCAGCAGCTTAGCGCTGAGCATGGATGAGCAGTTCTTC.

This sequence joins TRBV4-1 and TRBJ1-6; 8 bases are shared with TRBD1. Trimming cost V 3 bases and J 6 bases; bases outside gene matches: 4. This CDR3 spans 15 amino acids. Germline loops: CDR1 MGHRA, CDR2 YSYEKL. The CDR3 here is CASSHAGGTNSPLHF. The CDR3 DNA sequence: TGCGCCAGCAGCCATGCAGGGGGCACTAATTCACCCCTCCACTTT.

This chain links TRBV19 with TRBJ1-4, with D perhaps TRBD1 (6 bases). Germline V gene lookup returns CDR1 LNHDA and CDR2 SQIVND (reference sequence). Between the trimmed V and J ends, which lost 3 bases and 6 bases, there was a span of 14 bases. The CDR3 consists of 15 residues. CDR3 amino acids: CASSIPGAGHEKLFF. The CDR3, as DNA: TGTGCCAGTAGTATTCCAGGGGCCGGGCATGAAAAACTGTTTTTT.

The V call is TRBV30, the J call TRBJ1-6, with TRBD1 identical over 7 bases. Per the germline V gene, CDR1 is GTSNPN and CDR2 is SVGIG (reference sequence). This CDR3 has 16 residues. The ends lost 0 bases at V and 13 bases at J; junction bases unmatched: 15. This chain's CDR3 is CAWSVTATGSLRPLHF. The CDR3 nucleotides read TGTGCCTGGAGTGTAACCGCGACAGGGTCGTTAAGGCCCCTCCACTTT.

V usage is TRBV11-3 and J usage is TRBJ1-6; D is ambiguous. The germline gives CDR1 SGHNT, CDR2 YENEEA. The CDR3 spans 13 residues. Trimming shortened V by 5 bases and J by 9 bases, and 11 bases separated the two germline ends. CDR3 sequence (DNA): TGTGCCAGCAGCCCGGGAGCCGGTTCACCCCTCCACTTT. It yields the protein CASSPGAGSPLHF.

This rearrangement joins TRBV13 to TRBJ1-2; maybe TRBD1 (6 bases). The CDR3 contains 13 residues. Germline CDR1 reads PRHDT; CDR2 reads FYEKMQ (reference sequence). V was pared by 2 bases and J by 7 bases, with 11 bases between. The CDR3 sequence is CASSLHGGRGYTF. In DNA form, the CDR3 reads TGTGCCAGCAGCTTACATGGGGGCCGTGGCTACACCTTC.

This chain connects TRBV27 to TRBJ2-7, with 8 nucleotides matching TRBD1. J was trimmed by 7 bases and V by 1 base; bases with no gene match: 3. Germline CDR1 MNHEY, CDR2 SMNVEV (reference sequence). This CDR3 is built from 13 residues. In DNA, the CDR3 is TGTGCCAGCAGTTTATTCGGACAGGGAGAGCAGTACTTC. It encodes CASSLFGQGEQYF.

The rearrangement links TRBV7-8 to TRBJ2-2; possible D gene TRBD1, 8 bases. This CDR3 spans 14 amino acids. Trimming stripped 6 bases from V and 7 bases from J, with 15 bases between. Per the germline V gene, CDR1 is SGHVS and CDR2 is FQNEAQ. The CDR3 DNA follows: TGTGCCAGCAGATGGACAGGGAGGGGCGGGGAGCTGTTTTTT. It translates to CASRWTGRGGELFF. Drawing the rest from reference TRBV7-8 and TRBJ2-2, the complete variable domain is GAGVSQSPRYKVAKRGQDVALRCDPISGHVSLFWYQQALGQGPEFLTYFQNEAQLDKSGLPSDRFFAERPEGSVSTLKIQRTQQEDSAVYLCASRWTGRGGELFFGEGSRLTVL.

J is TRBJ2-5 and V is TRBV7-2; the D gene is possibly TRBD1 (6 bases). The germline V gene has CDR1 SGHTA and CDR2 FQGNSA. The CDR3 loop spans 15 amino acids. V lost 5 bases to trimming and J lost 13 bases, with 26 bases between them. CDR3 nucleotide sequence: TGTGCCAGCAGCCAGGGGCCCGCGGGCCCTACCTTCCTGTACTTC. Protein: CASSQGPAGPTFLYF.

The V gene is TRBV18, the J gene TRBJ1-2; 12 positions agree with TRBD1. Looked up from germline, CDR1 is KGHSH and CDR2 is LQKENI. V lost 2 bases to trimming and J lost 4 bases; unmatched junction nucleotides: 11. The CDR3 totals 18 residues. The CDR3 DNA sequence: TGTGCCAGCTCACCAATTGCCCCGGGACAGGGGGCCGGCTATGGCTACACCTTC. Its translation: CASSPIAPGQGAGYGYTF.

The chain is built from TRBV3-1 (or the pseudogene TRBV3-2) and TRBJ2-3, with TRBD2 matching 8 bases. The CDR3 is 18 residues long. Trimming at V came to 4 bases and at J to 0 bases, leaving 12 bases not matched to a gene. Germline V gene data show CDR1 as LGHDT and CDR2 as YNNKEL (reference sequence). DNA of the CDR3: TGTGCCAGCAGCCCCCTCCCCAAGACTAGCGCTAGCACAGATACGCAGTATTTT. This codes for CASSPLPKTSASTDTQYF.

The J gene is TRBJ1-4, the V gene TRBV21-1; TRBD1 reflects the table's D call only, with no check against the DNA. TRBV21-1 is listed as a pseudogene. This CDR3 spans 15 amino acids. The CDR3 sequence: CASSKESRGNEKLFF. The CDR3 bases are TGTGCCAGCAGCAAAGAAAGCAGGGGCAATGAAAAACTGTTTTTT.

This rearrangement joins TRBV4-3 to TRBJ2-7; a weak D match, TRBD1 (5 bases). The CDR3 loop spans 15 amino acids. CDR1 is LGHNA and CDR2 is YSLEER in the germline V gene. The V and J ends lost 4 bases and 0 bases respectively, with 13 bases between them. CDR3: CASSRETVSSYEQYF. CDR3 nucleotides: TGCGCCAGCAGCCGCGAGACAGTTAGCTCCTACGAGCAGTACTTC.

The chain uses TRBV15 and TRBJ2-7; 8 bases are shared with TRBD1. The germline V gene has CDR1 LNHNV and CDR2 YYDKDF (reference sequence). Trimming took 6 bases from V and 4 from J; bases not matched to a gene: 11. This CDR3 has 15 residues. The CDR3 sequence: CATSKRQGIQYEQYF. The CDR3 DNA follows: TGTGCCACCAGTAAAAGACAGGGGATACAGTACGAGCAGTACTTC. Full variable domain (missing parts from reference TRBV15 and TRBJ2-7): DAMVIQNPRYQVTQFGKPVTLSCSQTLNHNVMYWYQQKSSQAPKLLFHYYDKDFNNEADTPDNFQSRRPNTSFCFLDIRSPGLGDTAMYLCATSKRQGIQYEQYFGPGTRLTVT.

V usage is TRBV18 and J usage is TRBJ1-2; 7 nucleotides agree with TRBD1. The CDR3 spans 14 residues. Per the germline V gene, CDR1 is KGHSH and CDR2 is LQKENI. Trimming cost V 2 bases and J 4 bases; bases outside gene matches: 4. The CDR3 protein is CASSPEGATYGYTF. DNA for the CDR3: TGTGCCAGCTCACCAGAGGGGGCGACCTATGGCTACACCTTC.

The chain combines TRBV12-5 with TRBJ2-5, with D possibly matching TRBD1 (7 bases). CDR3 length equals 15 residues. Germline V gene lookup returns CDR1 LGHNT and CDR2 FRNRAP. V was trimmed by 3 bases and J by 2 bases, leaving 13 bases between them. The CDR3 region is CASGFQQGRQETQYF. The CDR3 DNA is TGTGCTAGTGGTTTTCAACAGGGGAGGCAAGAGACCCAGTACTTC.

The chain links TRBV12-5 to TRBJ1-4, with 10 bases aligning to TRBD1. Germline CDR1 and CDR2: LGHNT and FRNRAP. The CDR3 totals 16 residues. V gave up 3 bases and J gave up 0 bases; unmatched junction bases: 1. The CDR3 sequence is CASGFGTGATNEKLFF. Written as DNA, the CDR3 is TGTGCTAGTGGTTTCGGGACAGGGGCAACTAATGAAAAACTGTTTTTT.

The CDR3 sequence is CASRAGQPNTEAFF. The CDR3 nucleotides are TGTGCCAGCAGGGCAGGACAGCCGAACACTGAAGCTTTCTTT. This chain uses TRBV2 with TRBJ1-1; possibly TRBD1 for D (6 bases). Trimming cost V 6 bases and J 1 base, with 12 bases left between them. Germline values: CDR1 SNHLY, CDR2 FYNNEI. This CDR3 has 14 amino acids.

The chain links TRBV4-1 to TRBJ1-1; 8 bases agree with TRBD1. Looked up from germline, CDR1 is MGHRA and CDR2 is YSYEKL. The V gene end was trimmed by 1 base and the J gene end by 1 base; junction bases not matched to a gene: 2. This CDR3 has 15 amino acids. The CDR3 region has the DNA TGCGCCAGCAGCCAAGTCGGACAGGGGAACACTGAAGCTTTCTTT. Its translation is CASSQVGQGNTEAFF.

This sequence joins TRBV12-3 or TRBV12-4 and TRBJ2-5; no clear D. The CDR3 totals 11 residues. V shed 3 bases and J shed 5 bases, with 4 bases lying between them. The CDR3 loop reads CASSFTETQYF. The CDR3 DNA sequence: TGTGCCAGCAGTTTTACTGAGACCCAGTACTTC.

V is TRBV27 and J is TRBJ2-7; 10 nucleotides match TRBD1. The CDR3 sequence is 15 residues long. V dropped 5 bases and J dropped 9; count of bases not matched to a gene: 13. Per germline, CDR1 MNHEY and CDR2 SMNVEV (reference sequence). The CDR3 region is CASSPSGTGAIRQYF. Written as DNA, the CDR3 is TGTGCCAGCAGTCCATCCGGGACAGGGGCGATCCGGCAGTACTTC.

The V gene is TRBV4-3, the J gene TRBJ1-1; D gene uncertain. Germline V lookup: CDR1 LGHNA, CDR2 YSLEER. Trimming left V 4 bases short and J 1 base short, with 13 bases between. The CDR3 length is 15 residues. The CDR3 is CASSPSGSANTEAFF. The DNA for the CDR3 is TGCGCCAGCAGCCCGAGCGGGTCCGCGAACACTGAAGCTTTCTTT.